The sequence of this T cell receptor beta chain was determined in a study of blood T cells in healthy people across ages. Broader study findings: When set beside aged donors, long-lived donors presented more naive CD4+ cells and higher diversity.

For the second PCR, which ran for about 6 to 11 cycles, a sample-barcoded 5' primer and a J-beta primer mix were used. A template-switch adaptor that had 12 random nucleotides put a tag on each cDNA molecule. Each CDR3 protein gets one entry after TCRdb re-called the 5' RACE reads with MiXCR. The table shows about 690,000 distinct CDR3 sequences, with roughly 43% occurring only once. This clonotype was counted ten times or more. Antigen unknown. There are 14 residues in the CDR3. The germline CDR1 and CDR2 sequences are LGHNA and YSLEER. Trimming removed 4 bases at V and 4 bases at J, with 10 bases between.

The sequenced sample was blood. This TCR came from a man older than 75 in good health. The chain uses TRBV4-3 and TRBJ2-2; D tentatively reads TRBD1 or TRBD2 (5 bases each). The chain's CDR3 is CASSRDGATGELFF. The CDR3 bases are TGCGCCAGCAGCCGGGACGGGGCCACCGGGGAGCTGTTTTTT.